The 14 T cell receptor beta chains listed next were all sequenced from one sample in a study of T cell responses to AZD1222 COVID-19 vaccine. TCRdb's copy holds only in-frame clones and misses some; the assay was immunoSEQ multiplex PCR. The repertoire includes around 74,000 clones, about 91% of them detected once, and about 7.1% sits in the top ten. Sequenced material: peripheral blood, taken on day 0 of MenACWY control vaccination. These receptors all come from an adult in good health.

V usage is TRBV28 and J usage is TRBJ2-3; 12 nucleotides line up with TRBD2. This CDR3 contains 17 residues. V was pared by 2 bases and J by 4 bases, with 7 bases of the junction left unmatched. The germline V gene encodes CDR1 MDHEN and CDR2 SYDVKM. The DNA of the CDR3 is TGTGCCAGCAGTTTAATCATACTAGCGGGAGGCCCAGATACGCAGTATTTT. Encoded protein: CASSLIILAGGPDTQYF.

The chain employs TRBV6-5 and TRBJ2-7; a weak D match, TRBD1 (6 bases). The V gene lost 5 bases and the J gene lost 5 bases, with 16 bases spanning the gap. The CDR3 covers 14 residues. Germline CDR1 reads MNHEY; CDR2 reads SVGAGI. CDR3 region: CASSTQQGRNEQYF. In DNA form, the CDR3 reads TGTGCCAGCAGTACTCAACAGGGTAGGAACGAGCAGTACTTC.

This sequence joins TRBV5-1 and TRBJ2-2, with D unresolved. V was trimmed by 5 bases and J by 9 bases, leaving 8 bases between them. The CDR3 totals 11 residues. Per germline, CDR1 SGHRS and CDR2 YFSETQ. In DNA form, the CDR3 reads TGCGCCAGCAGTTTCGACAGGGAGCTGTTTTTT. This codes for CASSFDRELFF.

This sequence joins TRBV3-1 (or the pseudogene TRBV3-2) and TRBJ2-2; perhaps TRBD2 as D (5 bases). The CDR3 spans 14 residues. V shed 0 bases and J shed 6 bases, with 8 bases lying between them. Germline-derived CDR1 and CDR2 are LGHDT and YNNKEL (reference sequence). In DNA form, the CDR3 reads TGTGCCAGCAGCCAAGATCCGGGGTCCGGGGAGCTGTTTTTT. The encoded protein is CASSQDPGSGELFF.

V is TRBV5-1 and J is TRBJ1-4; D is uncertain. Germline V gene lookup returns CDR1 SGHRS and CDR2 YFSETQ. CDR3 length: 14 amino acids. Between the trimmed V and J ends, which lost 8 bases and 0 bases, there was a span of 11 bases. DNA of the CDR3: TGCGCCAGTACCCCAGGAGCAACTAATGAAAAACTGTTTTTT. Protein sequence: CASTPGATNEKLFF.

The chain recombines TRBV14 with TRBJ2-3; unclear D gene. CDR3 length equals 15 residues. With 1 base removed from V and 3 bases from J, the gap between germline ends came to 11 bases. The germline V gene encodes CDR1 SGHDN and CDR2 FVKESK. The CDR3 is CASSQVQEVTDTQYF. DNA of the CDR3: TGTGCCAGCAGCCAAGTTCAAGAGGTGACAGATACGCAGTATTTT.

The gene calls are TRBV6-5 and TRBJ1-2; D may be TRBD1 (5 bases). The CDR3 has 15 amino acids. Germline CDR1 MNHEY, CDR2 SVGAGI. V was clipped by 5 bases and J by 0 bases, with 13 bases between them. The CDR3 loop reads CASSPNRQPNYGYTF. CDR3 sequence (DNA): TGTGCCAGCAGTCCCAATCGACAGCCTAACTATGGCTACACCTTC.

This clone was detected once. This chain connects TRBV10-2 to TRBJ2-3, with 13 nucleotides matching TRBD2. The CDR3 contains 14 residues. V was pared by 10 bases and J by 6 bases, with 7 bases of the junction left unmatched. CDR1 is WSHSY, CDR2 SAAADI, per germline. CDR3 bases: TGCGCCACCGGACTAGCGGGGGCCAGGGATACGCAGTATTTT. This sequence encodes CATGLAGARDTQYF.

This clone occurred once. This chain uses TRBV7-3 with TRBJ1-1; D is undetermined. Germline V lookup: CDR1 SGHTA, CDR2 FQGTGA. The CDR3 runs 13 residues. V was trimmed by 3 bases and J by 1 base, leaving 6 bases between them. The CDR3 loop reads CASSFMGNTEAFF. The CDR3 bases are TGTGCCAGCAGCTTTATGGGGAACACTGAAGCTTTCTTT.

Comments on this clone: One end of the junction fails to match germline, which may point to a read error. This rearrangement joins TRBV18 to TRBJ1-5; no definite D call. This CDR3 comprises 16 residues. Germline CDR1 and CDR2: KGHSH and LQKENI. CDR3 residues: CASSPHPPETSGPQHF. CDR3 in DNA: TGTGCCAGCTCCCCACATCCCCCCGAAACTAGCGGGCCCCAGCATTTT.

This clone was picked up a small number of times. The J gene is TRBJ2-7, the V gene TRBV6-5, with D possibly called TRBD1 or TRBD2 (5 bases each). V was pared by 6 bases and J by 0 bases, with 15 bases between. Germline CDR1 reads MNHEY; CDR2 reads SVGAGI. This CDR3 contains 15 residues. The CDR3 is CASRPEGLSSYEQYF. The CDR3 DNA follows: TGTGCCAGCAGGCCCGAGGGGCTTAGCTCCTACGAGCAGTACTTC.

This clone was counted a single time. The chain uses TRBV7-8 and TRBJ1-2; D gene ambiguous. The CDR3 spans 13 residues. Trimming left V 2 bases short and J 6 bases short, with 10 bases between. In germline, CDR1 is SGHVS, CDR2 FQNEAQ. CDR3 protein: CASSLYVADGYTF. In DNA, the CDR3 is TGTGCCAGCAGCTTATATGTCGCCGATGGCTACACCTTC.

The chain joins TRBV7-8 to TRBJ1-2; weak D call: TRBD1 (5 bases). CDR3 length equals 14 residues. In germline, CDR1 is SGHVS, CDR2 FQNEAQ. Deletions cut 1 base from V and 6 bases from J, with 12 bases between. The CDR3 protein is CASSLGQLTHGYTF. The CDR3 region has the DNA TGTGCCAGCAGCTTAGGACAGCTTACACATGGCTACACCTTC.

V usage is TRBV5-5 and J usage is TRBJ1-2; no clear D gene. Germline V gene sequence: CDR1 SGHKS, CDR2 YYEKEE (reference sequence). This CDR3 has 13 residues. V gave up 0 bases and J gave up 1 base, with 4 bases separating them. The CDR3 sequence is CASSLDVNYGYTF. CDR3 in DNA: TGTGCCAGCAGCTTGGACGTTAACTATGGCTACACCTTC.